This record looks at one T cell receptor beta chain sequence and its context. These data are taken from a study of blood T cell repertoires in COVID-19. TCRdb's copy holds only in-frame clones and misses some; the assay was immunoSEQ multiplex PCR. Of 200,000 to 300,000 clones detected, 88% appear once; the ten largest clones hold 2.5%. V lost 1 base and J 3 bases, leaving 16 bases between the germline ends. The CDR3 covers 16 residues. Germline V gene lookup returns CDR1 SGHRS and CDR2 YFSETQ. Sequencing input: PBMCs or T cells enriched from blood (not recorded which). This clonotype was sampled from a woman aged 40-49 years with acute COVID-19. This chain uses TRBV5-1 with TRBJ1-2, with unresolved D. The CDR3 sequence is CASSLNQATSDYGYTF. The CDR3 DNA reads TGCGCCAGCAGCTTGAATCAGGCAACCTCGGACTATGGCTACACCTTC.